This TCR beta chain was sequenced for a study of tumor-infiltrating lymphocytes in localized non-small cell lung cancer. The data were produced by immunoSEQ multiplex PCR, yet TCRdb's version contains in-frame clones alone and is incomplete. Among about 11,000 clones listed, approximately 86% were seen once. This clone was recorded a few times. V lost 4 bases and J 4 bases, leaving 14 bases between the germline ends. From germline, CDR1 is SGDLS and CDR2 YYNGEE. The CDR3 has 14 residues. The origin of this receptor is a human donor with non-small cell lung cancer. The V and J genes are TRBV9 and TRBJ1-1; D may be TRBD1 (5 bases). The specimen sequenced was uninvolved lung tissue not adjacent to the tumor. DNA for the CDR3: TGTGCCAGCAGCCCGGGGACGGTTGTCACTGAAGCTTTCTTT. This sequence encodes CASSPGTVVTEAFF.